This T cell receptor beta chain was sequenced during a study of regulatory T cells in long-lasting Graves disease. Arm-PCR of CDR3 regions and iRepertoire HTBI primers were the basis on which TCR beta libraries were built. MiXCR, run by TCRdb on the multiplex PCR reads, gives a single entry per CDR3 protein. The sample includes over 500,000 distinct CDR3 sequences, roughly 15% of them seen just once. At least ten counts were recorded for this clonotype. Time point: newly diagnosed GD, antithyroid drugs for less than 3 months. PBMC RNA was the source of the TCR library. V lost 5 bases and J 0 bases, leaving 13 bases between the germline ends. There are 14 residues in the CDR3. Germline V gene data show CDR1 as GTSNPN and CDR2 as SVGIG (reference sequence). A further study also used this sample, focusing on T cells in Graves' hyperthyroidism and ophthalmopathy.

The sample was peripheral blood mononuclear cells (PBMCs), taken at new diagnosis, from a patient treated with antithyroid drugs. The V and J genes are TRBV30 and TRBJ1-1; the D gene is possibly TRBD1 (6 bases). The receptor comes from a woman younger than 45 with Graves disease. The CDR3 sequence is CAWSLGGLNTEAFF. The CDR3 region has the DNA TGTGCCTGGTCGCTGGGGGGCCTGAACACTGAAGCTTTCTTT.